This record looks at one T cell receptor beta chain sequence and its context. Germline V gives CDR1 SGHVS, CDR2 FQNEAQ. V lost 4 bases to trimming and J lost 2 bases, with 9 bases between them. The CDR3 consists of 13 residues. The data derive from a study of T-cell memory formation after mild COVID-19. TCRdb passed the 5' RACE reads through MiXCR, listing each CDR3 protein once. Here the sample spans fewer than 50,000 distinct CDR3 sequences, under 7.5% being singletons. The chain joins TRBV7-8 to TRBJ2-7; D is perhaps TRBD1 or TRBD2 (5 bases each). Material for sequencing was PBMCs or a T cell subset sorted from them (not recorded which). This receptor was obtained from a man between 18 and 29 years old who had mild COVID-19 (a few samples of this study predate the infection). Cell type and time point are not known. CDR3 residues: CASSSWGTYEQYV. For the CDR3, the DNA is TGTGCCAGCAGCTCTTGGGGGACCTACGAGCAGTACGTC.